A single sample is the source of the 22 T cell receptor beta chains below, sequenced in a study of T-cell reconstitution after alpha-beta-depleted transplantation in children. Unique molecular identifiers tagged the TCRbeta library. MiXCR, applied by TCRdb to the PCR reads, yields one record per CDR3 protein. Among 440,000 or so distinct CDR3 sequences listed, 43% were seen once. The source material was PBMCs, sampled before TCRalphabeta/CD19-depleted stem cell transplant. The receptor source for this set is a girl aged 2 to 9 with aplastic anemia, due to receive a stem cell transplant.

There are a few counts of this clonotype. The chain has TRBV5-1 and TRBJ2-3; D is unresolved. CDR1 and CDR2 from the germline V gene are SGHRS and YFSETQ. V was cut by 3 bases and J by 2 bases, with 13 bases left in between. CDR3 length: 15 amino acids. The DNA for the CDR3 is TGCGCCAGCAGCTCCCTGAGAGCCCTCACAGATACGCAGTATTTT. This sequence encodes CASSSLRALTDTQYF. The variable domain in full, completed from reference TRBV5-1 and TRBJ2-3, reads KAGVTQTPRYLIKTRGQQVTLSCSPISGHRSVSWYQQTPGQGLQFLFEYFSETQRNKGNFPGRFSGRQFSNSRSEMNVSTLELGDSALYLCASSSLRALTDTQYFGPGTRLTVL.

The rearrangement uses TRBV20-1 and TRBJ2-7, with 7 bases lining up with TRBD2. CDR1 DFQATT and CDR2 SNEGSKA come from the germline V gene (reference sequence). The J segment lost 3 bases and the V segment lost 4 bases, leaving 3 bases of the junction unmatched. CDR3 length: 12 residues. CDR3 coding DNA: TGCAGTGCTACTAGCGGTCTCTACGAGCAGTACTTC. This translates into CSATSGLYEQYF.

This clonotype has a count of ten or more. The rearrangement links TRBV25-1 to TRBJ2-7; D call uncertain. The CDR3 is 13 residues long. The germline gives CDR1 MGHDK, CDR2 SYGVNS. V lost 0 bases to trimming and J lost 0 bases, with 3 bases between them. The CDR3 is CASSEYSSYEQYF. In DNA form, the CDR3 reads TGTGCCAGCAGTGAATATAGCTCCTACGAGCAGTACTTC.

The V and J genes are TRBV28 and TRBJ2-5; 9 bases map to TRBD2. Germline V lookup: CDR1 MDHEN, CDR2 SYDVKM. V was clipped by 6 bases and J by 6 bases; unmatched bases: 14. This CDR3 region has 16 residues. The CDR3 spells CASSHPLNSGRKTQYF. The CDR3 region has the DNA TGTGCCAGCAGCCACCCTCTTAATAGCGGGAGAAAGACCCAGTACTTC.

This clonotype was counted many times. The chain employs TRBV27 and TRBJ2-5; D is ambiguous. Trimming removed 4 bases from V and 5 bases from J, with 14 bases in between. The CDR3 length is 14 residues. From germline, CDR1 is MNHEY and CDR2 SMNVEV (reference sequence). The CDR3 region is CASSSSRARETQYF. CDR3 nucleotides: TGTGCCAGCAGTTCCTCTCGGGCCAGGGAGACCCAGTACTTC.

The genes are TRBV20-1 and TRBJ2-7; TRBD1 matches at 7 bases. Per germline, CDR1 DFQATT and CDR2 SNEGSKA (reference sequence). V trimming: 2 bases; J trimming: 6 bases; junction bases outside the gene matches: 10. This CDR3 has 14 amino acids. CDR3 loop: CSARTTNRGSEQYF. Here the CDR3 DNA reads TGCAGTGCTAGAACAACCAACAGGGGCAGCGAGCAGTACTTC.

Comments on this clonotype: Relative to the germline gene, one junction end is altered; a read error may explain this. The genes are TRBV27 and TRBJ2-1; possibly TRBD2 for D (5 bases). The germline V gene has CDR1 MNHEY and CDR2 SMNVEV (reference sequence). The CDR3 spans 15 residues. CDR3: CASSPAESSYNEQLF. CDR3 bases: TGTGCCAGCAGTCCAGCGGAGAGCTCCTACAATGAGCAGTTGTTC.

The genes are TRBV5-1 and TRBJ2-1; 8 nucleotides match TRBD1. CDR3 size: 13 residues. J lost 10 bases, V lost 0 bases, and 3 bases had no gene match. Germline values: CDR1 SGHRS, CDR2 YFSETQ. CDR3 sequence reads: CASSLVTGEEQFF. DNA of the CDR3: TGCGCCAGCAGCTTGGTGACAGGGGAAGAGCAGTTCTTC.

CDR3 in amino acids: CASSLWSSGRAYNEQFF. The DNA of the CDR3 is TGCGCCAGCAGCTTGTGGTCTAGCGGGAGGGCCTACAATGAGCAGTTCTTC. J is TRBJ2-1 and V is TRBV5-1; 12 bases fit TRBD2. Germline values: CDR1 SGHRS, CDR2 YFSETQ. V was pared by 1 base and J by 2 bases, with 4 bases of the junction left unmatched. There are 17 residues in the CDR3.

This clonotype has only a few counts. The CDR3 loop reads CSAIGASGINEQFF. CDR3 coding DNA: TGCAGTGCTATTGGTGCTAGCGGGATTAATGAGCAGTTCTTC. The chain is built from TRBV20-1 and TRBJ2-1, with 9 bases that match TRBD2. This CDR3 region has 14 residues. CDR1 is DFQATT and CDR2 is SNEGSKA in the germline V gene (reference sequence). The V gene end was trimmed by 4 bases and the J gene end by 7 bases; junction bases not matched to a gene: 8.

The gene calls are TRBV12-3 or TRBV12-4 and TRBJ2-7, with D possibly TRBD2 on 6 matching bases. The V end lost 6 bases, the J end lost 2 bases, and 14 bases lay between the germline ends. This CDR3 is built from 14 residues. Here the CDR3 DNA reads TGTGCCAGCAGCCTGGGACTGAGGGCCTACGAGCAGTACTTC. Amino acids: CASSLGLRAYEQYF.

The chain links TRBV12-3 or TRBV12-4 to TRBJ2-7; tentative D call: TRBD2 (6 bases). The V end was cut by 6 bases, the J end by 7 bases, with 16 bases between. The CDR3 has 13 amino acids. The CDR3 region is CASSPGTPGEQYF. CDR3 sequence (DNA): TGTGCCAGCAGCCCCGGGACTCCGGGAGAGCAGTACTTC.

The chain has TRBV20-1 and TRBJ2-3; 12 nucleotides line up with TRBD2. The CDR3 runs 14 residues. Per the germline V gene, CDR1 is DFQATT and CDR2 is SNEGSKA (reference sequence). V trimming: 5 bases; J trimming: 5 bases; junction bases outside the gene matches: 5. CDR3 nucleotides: TGCAGTGCTTTCGGACTAGCGGGGTTAGATACGCAGTATTTT. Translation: CSAFGLAGLDTQYF.

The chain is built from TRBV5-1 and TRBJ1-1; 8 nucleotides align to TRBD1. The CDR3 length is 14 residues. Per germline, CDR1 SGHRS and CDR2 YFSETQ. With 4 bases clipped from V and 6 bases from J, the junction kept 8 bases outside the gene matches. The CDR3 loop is CASSPGQAWAEAFF. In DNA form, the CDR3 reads TGCGCCAGCAGCCCGGGACAGGCTTGGGCTGAAGCTTTCTTT.

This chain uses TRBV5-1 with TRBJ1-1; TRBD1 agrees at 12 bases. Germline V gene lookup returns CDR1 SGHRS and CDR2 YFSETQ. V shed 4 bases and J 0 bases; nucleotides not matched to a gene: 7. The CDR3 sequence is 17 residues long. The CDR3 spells CASSRGQGARMNTEAFF. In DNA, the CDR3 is TGCGCCAGCAGCAGGGGACAGGGGGCCAGAATGAACACTGAAGCTTTCTTT.

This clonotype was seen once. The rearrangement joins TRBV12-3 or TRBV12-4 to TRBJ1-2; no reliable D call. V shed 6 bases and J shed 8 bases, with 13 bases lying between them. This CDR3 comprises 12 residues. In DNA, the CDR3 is TGTGCCAGCAGCTTTGGGCCTTGGGGCTACACCTTC. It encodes CASSFGPWGYTF.

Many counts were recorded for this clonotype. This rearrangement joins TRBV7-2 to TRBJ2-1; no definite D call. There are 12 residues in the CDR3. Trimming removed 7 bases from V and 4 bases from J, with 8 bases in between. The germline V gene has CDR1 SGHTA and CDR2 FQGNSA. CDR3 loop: CASTDYYNEQFF. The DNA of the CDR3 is TGTGCCAGCACCGATTATTACAATGAGCAGTTCTTC. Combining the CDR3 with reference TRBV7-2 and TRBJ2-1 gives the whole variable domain GAGVSQSPSNKVTEKGKDVELRCDPISGHTALYWYRQSLGQGLEFLIYFQGNSAPDKSGLPSDRFSAERTGGSVSTLTIQRTQQEDSAVYLCASTDYYNEQFFGPGTRLTVL.

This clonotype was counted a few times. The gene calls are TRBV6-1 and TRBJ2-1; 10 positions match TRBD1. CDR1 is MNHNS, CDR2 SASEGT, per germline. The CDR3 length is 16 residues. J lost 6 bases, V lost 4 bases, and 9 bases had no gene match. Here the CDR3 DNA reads TGTGCCAGCAGTGTCCCGGGACAGGGGCTAGTCAATGAGCAGTTCTTC. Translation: CASSVPGQGLVNEQFF.

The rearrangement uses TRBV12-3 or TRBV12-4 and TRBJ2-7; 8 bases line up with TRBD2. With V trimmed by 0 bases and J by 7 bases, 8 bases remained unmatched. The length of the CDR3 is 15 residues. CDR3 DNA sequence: TGTGCCAGCAGTTTAGCGCGGGGGGCCCTTGGGGAGCAGTACTTC. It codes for CASSLARGALGEQYF.

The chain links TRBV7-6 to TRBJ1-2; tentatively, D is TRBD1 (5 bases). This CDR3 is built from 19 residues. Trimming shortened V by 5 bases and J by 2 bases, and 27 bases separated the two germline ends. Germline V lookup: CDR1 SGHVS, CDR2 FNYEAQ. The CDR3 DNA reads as TGTGCCAGCAGCCCTGCGAATTCTGGGAGAGGGGCGCGGAACTATGGCTACACCTTC. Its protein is CASSPANSGRGARNYGYTF.

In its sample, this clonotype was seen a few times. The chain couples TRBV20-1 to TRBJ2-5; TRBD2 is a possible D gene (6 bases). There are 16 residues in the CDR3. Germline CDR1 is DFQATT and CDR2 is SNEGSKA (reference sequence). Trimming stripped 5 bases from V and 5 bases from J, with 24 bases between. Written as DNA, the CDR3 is TGCAGTGCTGGCCCCGGGACTTTGTTTGGAAGGGAGACCCAGTACTTC. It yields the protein CSAGPGTLFGRETQYF.

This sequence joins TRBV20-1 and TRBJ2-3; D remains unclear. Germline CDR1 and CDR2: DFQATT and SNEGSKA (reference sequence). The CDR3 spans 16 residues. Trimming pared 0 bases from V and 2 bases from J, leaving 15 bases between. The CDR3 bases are TGCAGTGCTAGAGATGATGGCGCCACTTACACAGATACGCAGTATTTT. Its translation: CSARDDGATYTDTQYF.